These 2 T cell receptor beta chains came from one sample sequenced in a study of CXCR3-negative and CXCR3-positive naive CD8 T cells. Their antigen targets remain unknown. Study observations and caveats: More hydrophobic TRB CDR3s occurred in CXCR3-positive than in CXCR3-negative naive cells.

The authors prepared UMI-labeled TRB cDNA libraries by 5' RACE. After re-calling the 5' RACE reads, TCRdb lists one entry per CDR3 protein, DNA absent. The sample has 85,000 to 120,000 distinct CDR3 sequences. Input material: naive CXCR3+ CD8+ T cells from blood. Subset defined: CD45RO-CCR7+CD27+CD95- naive CD8+ T cells expressing CXCR3 (TNR3+). Source of these receptors: a human donor in good health. Some clones in this sample may be carry-over from other donors' samples.

The rearrangement uses TRBV28 and TRBJ2-3; no DNA is available, so the TRBD2 call from TCRdb remains unchecked. Germline V gene data show CDR1 as MDHEN and CDR2 as SYDVKM. This CDR3 is 14 amino acids long. The CDR3: CASSPGLGRYTQYF.

The J gene is TRBJ2-1, the V gene TRBV7-3. Germline V CDR1 and CDR2: SGHTA, FQGTGA. The CDR3 runs to 12 residues. CDR3 in amino acids: CASRGEGDEQFF.